This TCR beta chain was observed in a study of OX40 agonist ivuxolimab in advanced cancers. For the study at large: Partial responses, seen in three patients, involved one hepatocellular carcinoma and two cutaneous melanomas.

TCRdb's table, derived via immunoSEQ multiplex PCR, lists solely in-frame clones and lacks some. The sample has under 70,000 clones; 80% to 90% are singletons. The CDR3 is 16 residues long. The V gene's germline CDR1 is SGHTA and CDR2 FQGTGA. The junction had 10 bases not matched to a gene; V was cut back by 4 bases and J by 5 bases. Notes on this clone: Its antigen is unidentified.

Regarding the study as a whole: In CD8+ T cells, expanded clones were on average more numerous than in CD4+. Some patients without response likewise showed low normalized clonal expansion.

This sequence was found in an adult with an advanced solid tumor such as melanoma, head and neck, liver or kidney cancer. The sample was CD4+ or CD8+ T cells sorted from blood, taken in a trial of the OX40 agonist ivuxolimab. This chain links TRBV7-3 with TRBJ2-2; TRBD2 matches 7 bases. CDR3 residues: CASSYTGNGGTGELFF. For the CDR3, the DNA is TGTGCCAGCAGCTACACCGGGAACGGGGGGACCGGGGAGCTGTTTTTT.